This is a list of T cell receptor beta chains from one sample in a study of blood T cells in healthy people across ages. MiXCR, run by TCRdb on the 5' RACE reads, gives a single entry per CDR3 protein. The sample holds over a million distinct CDR3 sequences, 40% to 50% seen once. Specimen: blood. These receptors were taken from a woman aged 18-29 years in good health. The conserved cysteine and the conserved F or W are not part of the CDR3 here. Rows may omit the clone size; those that give it use once, few, many or a size class.

>TRBV20-1|-|TRBJ1-5
SAADGSRREPQH
>TRBV20-1|once|TRBJ2-1
SASGLEPYNEQF
>TRBV10-3|-|TRBJ1-3
AISDGYSGNTIY
>TRBV7-2|-|-
ASSFDSGHNEQY
>TRBV5-4|-|TRBJ2-2
AGTLAGSNTGELF
>TRBV5-1|-|TRBJ2-3
ASSGRGGEDTQY
>TRBV29-1|-|TRBJ1-2
SVEGGWGNYGYT
>TRBV29-1|-|TRBJ1-1
SVEHIVPTEAF
>TRBV27|-|TRBJ2-5
ASSPRAAVQETQY
>TRBV7-9|-|TRBJ2-7
ASSLVPDTYEQY
>TRBV18|-|TRBJ2-5
ASSPQVGTAFQETQY